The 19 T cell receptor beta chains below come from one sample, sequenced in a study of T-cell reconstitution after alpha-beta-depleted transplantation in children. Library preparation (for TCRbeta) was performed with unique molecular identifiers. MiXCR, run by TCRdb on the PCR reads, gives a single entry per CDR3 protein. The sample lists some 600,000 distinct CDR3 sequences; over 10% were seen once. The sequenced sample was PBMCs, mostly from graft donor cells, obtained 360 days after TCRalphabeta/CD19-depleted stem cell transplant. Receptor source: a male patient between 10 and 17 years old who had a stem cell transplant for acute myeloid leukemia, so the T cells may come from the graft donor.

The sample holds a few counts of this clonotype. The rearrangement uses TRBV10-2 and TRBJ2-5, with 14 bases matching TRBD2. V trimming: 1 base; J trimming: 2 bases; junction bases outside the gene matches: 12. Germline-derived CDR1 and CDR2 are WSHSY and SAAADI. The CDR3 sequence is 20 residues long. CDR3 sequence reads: CASSEYTGLAGVQYQETQYF. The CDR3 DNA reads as TGCGCCAGCAGTGAGTACACGGGACTAGCGGGGGTTCAATATCAAGAGACCCAGTACTTC.

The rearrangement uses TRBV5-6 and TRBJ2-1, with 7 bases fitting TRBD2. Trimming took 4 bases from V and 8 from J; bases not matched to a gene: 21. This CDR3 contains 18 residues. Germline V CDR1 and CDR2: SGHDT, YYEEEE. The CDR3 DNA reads TGTGCCAGCAGCCCGGTCACCCATCTAGCGGACCCCTCTGATGAGCAGTTCTTC. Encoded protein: CASSPVTHLADPSDEQFF.

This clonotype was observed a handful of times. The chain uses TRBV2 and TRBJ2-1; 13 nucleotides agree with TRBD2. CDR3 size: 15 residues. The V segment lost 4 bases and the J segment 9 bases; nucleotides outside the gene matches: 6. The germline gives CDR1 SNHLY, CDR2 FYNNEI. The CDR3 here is CASSVLAGGMGEQFF. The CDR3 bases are TGTGCCAGCAGTGTACTAGCGGGAGGGATGGGTGAGCAGTTCTTC.

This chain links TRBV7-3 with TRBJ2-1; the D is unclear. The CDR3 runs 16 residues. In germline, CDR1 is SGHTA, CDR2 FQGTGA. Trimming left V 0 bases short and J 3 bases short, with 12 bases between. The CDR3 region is CASSLTGARYYNEQFF. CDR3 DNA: TGTGCCAGCAGCTTAACAGGCGCGAGATACTACAATGAGCAGTTCTTC.

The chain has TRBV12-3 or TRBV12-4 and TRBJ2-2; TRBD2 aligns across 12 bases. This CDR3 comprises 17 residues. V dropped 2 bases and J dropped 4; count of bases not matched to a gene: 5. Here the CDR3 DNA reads TGTGCCAGCAGTTTAAGGCCACTAGCGGGAGGCACCGGGGAGCTGTTTTTT. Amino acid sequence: CASSLRPLAGGTGELFF.

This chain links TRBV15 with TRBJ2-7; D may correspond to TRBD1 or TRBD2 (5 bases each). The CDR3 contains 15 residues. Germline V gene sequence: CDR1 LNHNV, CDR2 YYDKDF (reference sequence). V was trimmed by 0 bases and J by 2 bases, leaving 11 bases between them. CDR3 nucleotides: TGTGCCACCAGCAGAGAAGGGACGGGGACCTACGAGCAGTACTTC. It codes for CATSREGTGTYEQYF.

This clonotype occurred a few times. The CDR3 spells CATSGPLRQPQHF. DNA of the CDR3: TGTGCCACCTCGGGCCCCCTACGTCAGCCCCAGCATTTT. The V call is TRBV28, the J call TRBJ1-5, with no clear D. This CDR3 region has 13 residues. V shed 10 bases and J shed 6 bases, with 16 bases lying between them. CDR1 is MDHEN and CDR2 is SYDVKM in the germline V gene.

The CDR3 sequence is CATSGAGPHMGEQYF. The CDR3, as DNA: TGTGCCACCAGTGGTGCCGGGCCTCATATGGGTGAGCAGTACTTC. This chain uses TRBV24-1 with TRBJ2-7; D gene uncertain. V was clipped by 5 bases and J by 7 bases, with 20 bases between them. This CDR3 region has 15 residues. Germline CDR1 reads KGHDR; CDR2 reads SFDVKD.

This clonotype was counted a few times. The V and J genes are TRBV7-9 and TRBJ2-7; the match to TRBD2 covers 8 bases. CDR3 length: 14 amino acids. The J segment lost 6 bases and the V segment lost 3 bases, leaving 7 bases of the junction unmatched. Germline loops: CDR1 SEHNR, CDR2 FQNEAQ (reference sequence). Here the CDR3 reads CASSLTGLASEQYF. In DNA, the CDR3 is TGTGCCAGCAGCTTGACAGGACTAGCTAGCGAGCAGTACTTC.

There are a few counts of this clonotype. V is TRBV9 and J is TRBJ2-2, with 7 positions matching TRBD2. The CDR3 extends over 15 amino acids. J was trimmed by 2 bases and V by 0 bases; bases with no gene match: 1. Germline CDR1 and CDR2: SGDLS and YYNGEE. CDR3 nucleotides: TGTGCCAGCAGCGTAGGAGCGGGAAACACCGGGGAGCTGTTTTTT. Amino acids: CASSVGAGNTGELFF.

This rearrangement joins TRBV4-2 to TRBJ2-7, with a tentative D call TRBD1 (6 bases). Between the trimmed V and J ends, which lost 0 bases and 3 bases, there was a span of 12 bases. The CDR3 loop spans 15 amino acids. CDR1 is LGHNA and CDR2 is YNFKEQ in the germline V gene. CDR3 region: CASSQDWGQGYEQYF. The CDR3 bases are TGTGCCAGCAGCCAAGATTGGGGGCAGGGCTACGAGCAGTACTTC.

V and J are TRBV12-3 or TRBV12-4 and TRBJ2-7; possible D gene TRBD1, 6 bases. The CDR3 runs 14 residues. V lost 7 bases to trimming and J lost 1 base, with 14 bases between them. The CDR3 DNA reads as TGTGCCAGCACCCCACAGGGCGGGTCCTACGAGCAGTACTTC. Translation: CASTPQGGSYEQYF.

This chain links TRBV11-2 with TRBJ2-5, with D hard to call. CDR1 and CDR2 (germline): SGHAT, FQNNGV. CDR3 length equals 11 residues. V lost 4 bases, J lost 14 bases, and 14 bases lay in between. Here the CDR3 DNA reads TGTGCCAGCAGCTCCTTCCAGGCCAAATACTTC. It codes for CASSSFQAKYF. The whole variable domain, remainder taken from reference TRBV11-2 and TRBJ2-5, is EAGVAQSPRYKIIEKRQSVAFWCNPISGHATLYWYQQILGQGPKLLIQFQNNGVVDDSQLPKDRFSAERLKGVDSTLKIQPAKLEDSAVYLCASSSFQAKYFGPGTRLLVL.

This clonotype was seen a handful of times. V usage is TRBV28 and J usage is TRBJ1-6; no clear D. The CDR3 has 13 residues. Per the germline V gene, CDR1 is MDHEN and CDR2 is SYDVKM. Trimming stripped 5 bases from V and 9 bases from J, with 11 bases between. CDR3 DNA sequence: TGTGCCAGCAGTCCCCGGATTCGTTCACCCCTCCACTTT. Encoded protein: CASSPRIRSPLHF.

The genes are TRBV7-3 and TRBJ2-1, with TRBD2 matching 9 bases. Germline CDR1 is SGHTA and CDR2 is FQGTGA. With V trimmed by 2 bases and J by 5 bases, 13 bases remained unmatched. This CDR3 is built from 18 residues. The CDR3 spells CASSLLPVSGSGHNEQFF. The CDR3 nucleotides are TGTGCCAGCAGCTTACTCCCGGTTAGCGGGAGTGGCCACAATGAGCAGTTCTTC. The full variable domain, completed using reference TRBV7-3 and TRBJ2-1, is GAGVSQTPSNKVTEKGKYVELRCDPISGHTALYWYRQSLGQGPEFLIYFQGTGAADDSGLPNDRFFAVRPEGSVSTLKIQRTERGDSAVYLCASSLLPVSGSGHNEQFFGPGTRLTVL.

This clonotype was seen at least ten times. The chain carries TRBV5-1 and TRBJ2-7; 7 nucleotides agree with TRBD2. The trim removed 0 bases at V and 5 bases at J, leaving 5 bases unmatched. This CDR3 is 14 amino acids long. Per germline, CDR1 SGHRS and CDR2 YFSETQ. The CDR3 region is CASSLGLASHEQYF. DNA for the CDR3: TGCGCCAGCAGCTTGGGACTAGCAAGCCACGAGCAGTACTTC.

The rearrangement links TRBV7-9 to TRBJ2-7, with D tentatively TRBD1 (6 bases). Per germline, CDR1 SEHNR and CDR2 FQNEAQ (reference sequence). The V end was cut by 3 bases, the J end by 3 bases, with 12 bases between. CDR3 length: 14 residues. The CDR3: CASSLTGTGYEQYF. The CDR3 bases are TGTGCCAGCAGCTTGACAGGAACGGGCTACGAGCAGTACTTC.

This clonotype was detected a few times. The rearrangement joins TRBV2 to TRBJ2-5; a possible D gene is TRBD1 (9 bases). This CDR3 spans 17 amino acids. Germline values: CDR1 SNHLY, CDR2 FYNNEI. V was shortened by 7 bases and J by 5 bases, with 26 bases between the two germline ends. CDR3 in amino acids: CASKERDRVQREETQYF. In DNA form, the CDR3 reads TGTGCCAGCAAAGAAAGGGACAGGGTACAGCGGGAGGAGACCCAGTACTTC.

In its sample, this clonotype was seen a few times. The CDR3 loop is CASSFRVKNTEAFF. In nucleotides, the CDR3 is TGTGCCAGCAGCTTCAGGGTAAAGAACACTGAAGCTTTCTTT. This sequence joins TRBV5-5 and TRBJ1-1; possibly TRBD1 for D (5 bases). The CDR3 has 14 amino acids. CDR1 and CDR2 (germline): SGHKS, YYEKEE (reference sequence). Trimming took 2 bases from V and 1 from J, leaving 9 bases between them.